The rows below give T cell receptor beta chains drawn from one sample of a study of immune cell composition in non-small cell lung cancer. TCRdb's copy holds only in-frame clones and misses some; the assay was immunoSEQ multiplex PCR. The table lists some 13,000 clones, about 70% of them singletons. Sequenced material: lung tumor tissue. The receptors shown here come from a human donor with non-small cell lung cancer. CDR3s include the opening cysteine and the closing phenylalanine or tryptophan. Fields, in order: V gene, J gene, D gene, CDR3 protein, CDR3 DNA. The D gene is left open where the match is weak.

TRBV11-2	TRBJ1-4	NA	CASSLGGQRKLFF	TGTGCCAGCAGCTTAGGCGGACAGAGAAAACTGTTTTTT
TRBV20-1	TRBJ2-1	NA	CSAPWGGEQFF	TGCAGTGCCCCCTGGGGAGGTGAGCAGTTCTTC
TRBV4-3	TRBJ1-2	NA	CASSQGHARGYGYTF	TGCGCCAGCAGCCAAGGTCACGCTCGGGGCTATGGCTACACCTTC
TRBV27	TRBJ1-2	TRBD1	CASSLSPGQGLYGYTF	TGTGCCAGCAGTTTATCGCCGGGACAGGGGCTGTATGGCTACACCTTC
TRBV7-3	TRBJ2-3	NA	CASSLTRGDTQYF	TGTGCCAGCAGCTTAACTAGGGGAGATACGCAGTATTTT
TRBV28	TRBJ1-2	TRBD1	CASSLPTLGGDYTF	TGTGCCAGCAGTCTCCCCACCCTAGGGGGCGACTACACCTTC
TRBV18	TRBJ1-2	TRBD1	CASSPDRGAGYTF	TGTGCCAGCTCACCCGACAGGGGGGCCGGCTACACCTTC
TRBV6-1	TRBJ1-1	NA	CASSRGNGNTEAFF	TGTGCCAGCAGTAGGGGGAACGGGAACACTGAAGCTTTCTTT
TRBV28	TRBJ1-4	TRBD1	CASSPTGAEEKLFF	TGTGCCAGCAGTCCGACAGGGGCGGAAGAAAAACTGTTTTTT
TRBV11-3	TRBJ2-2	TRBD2	CASSYSGGTTGELFF	TGTGCCAGCAGCTATAGCGGGGGGACAACCGGGGAGCTGTTTTTT